The T cell receptor beta chain under discussion was sequenced for a study of cytomegalovirus exposure and HLA in healthy donors. With 5 bases removed from V and 1 base from J, the gap between germline ends came to 16 bases. The CDR3 totals 16 residues. The germline V gene has CDR1 SGHAT and CDR2 FQNNGV. Study-wide points: Cytomegalovirus status was reportedly diagnosed by the classifier with high sensitivity and specificity. Within an earlier analysis, most TCR beta V segments proved productive either about 90% or about 30% of the time. Later analysis indicated greater clonal expansion among HLA-associated TCR beta chains than among equally common other chains.

13 Jbeta primers and 60 Vbeta primers were used for the PCR. The repertoire was sequenced with immunoSEQ multiplex PCR; TCRdb's copy has only in-frame clones and lacks some. This sample has some 120,000 clones; 7% to 9.5% occur once, and the top ten carry 5% to 6.5%. This clone was counted only a few times. Its target is not known. This receptor was obtained from a woman in her thirties or forties in good health and CMV-seropositive. Sequencing input: PBMCs. J is TRBJ2-3 and V is TRBV11-2; D perhaps matches TRBD2 (6 bases). The CDR3 nucleotides are TGTGCCAGCAGCCCCGGAACTAGCTCCCGCACAGATACGCAGTATTTT. The encoded protein is CASSPGTSSRTDTQYF.